The clone carrying this T cell receptor (beta chain) has more than one count but fewer than ten. The antigen remains undetermined. Per sample, no less than 5.5 micrograms of total RNA were extracted. This entry belongs to a study of blood T cells in healthy people across ages. The study's findings and limits: Age brought a roughly linear fall in TCR beta diversity measured per million T cells.

This CDR3 comprises 16 residues. V lost 0 bases to trimming and J lost 2 bases, with 14 bases between them. CDR1 and CDR2 (germline): LGHDT, YNNKEL (reference sequence). Sample-barcoded 5' priming and a J-beta primer mix drove a second PCR of 7 to 11 cycles. Each sample provided no less than 2.5 million CDR3-containing paired-end reads. MiXCR, applied by TCRdb to the 5' RACE reads, yields one record per CDR3 protein. Of 600,000 to 800,000 distinct CDR3 sequences in the sample, 20% to 25% were seen once. Material: blood. This receptor was identified in a man aged 70 or older in good health. This rearrangement joins TRBV3-1 to TRBJ2-7; D uncertain. The CDR3 DNA sequence: TGTGCCAGCAGCCAAGACATGGCCTACAGAGCCTACGAGCAGTACTTC. It encodes CASSQDMAYRAYEQYF.